The present T cell receptor beta chain was sequenced within a study of post-analysis software for immune sequencing data. Findings of the study overall: There was significantly lower normalized Chao1 diversity in multiple sclerosis patients than in controls. Five or six TRBV segments, TRBV5-6, TRBV5-1 and TRBV20-1 among them, were found more frequent in patients than controls.

Comment on this clonotype: No antigen is known for it.

TCR beta cDNA libraries included unique molecular identifiers. Out of about 0.9 to 11 million T cells, a few hundred thousand cDNA molecules were generated. TCRdb re-called the PCR reads with MiXCR, one entry per CDR3 protein. This table has about 430,000 distinct CDR3 sequences, over 30% appearing once. V was cut by 0 bases and J by 0 bases, with 12 bases left in between. The CDR3 consists of 15 residues. Germline V gene sequence: CDR1 SQVTM, CDR2 ANQGSEA. This chain connects TRBV29-1 to TRBJ2-7; D assignment may be TRBD1 or TRBD2 (5 bases each). The sequenced sample consisted of blood. The clonotype originates from a girl aged 2-10 years with multiple sclerosis. The CDR3, as DNA: TGCAGCGTTGAAGAGCCGGGGCCAAGCTCCTACGAGCAGTACTTC. Its translation: CSVEEPGPSSYEQYF.